Following are 5 T cell receptor beta chains from one sample sequenced in a study of blood T cell repertoires in COVID-19. TCRdb's table, derived via immunoSEQ multiplex PCR, lists solely in-frame clones and lacks some. The sample yields roughly 230,000 clones, about 86% seen once. Sequencing used peripheral blood. The receptors come from a man aged 40-49 years with active or convalescent COVID-19.

The chain recombines TRBV5-4 with TRBJ2-3; possible D gene TRBD2, 6 bases. Germline lookup yields CDR1 SGHNT and CDR2 YYREEE (reference sequence). V lost 7 bases and J lost 3, with 15 bases in between. This CDR3 comprises 14 residues. CDR3 loop: CASSRDFHTDTQYF. Written as DNA, the CDR3 is TGTGCCAGCTCCCGGGACTTTCATACAGATACGCAGTATTTT. Based on the CDR3 plus reference TRBV5-4 and TRBJ2-3, the full variable domain is ETGVTQSPTHLIKTRGQQVTLRCSSQSGHNTVSWYQQALGQGPQFIFQYYREEENGRGNFPPRFSGLQFPNYSSELNVNALELDDSALYLCASSRDFHTDTQYFGPGTRLTVL.

This clone was found a few times. This rearrangement joins TRBV14 to TRBJ1-6; no firm D call. The CDR3 is made up of 17 amino acids. Trimming cost V 3 bases and J 0 bases, with 12 bases left between them. Per germline, CDR1 SGHDN and CDR2 FVKESK. The CDR3 sequence: CASSHQETSSYNSPLHF. DNA for the CDR3: TGTGCCAGCAGCCATCAGGAAACCAGCTCCTATAATTCACCCCTCCACTTT.

This chain connects TRBV3-1 (or the pseudogene TRBV3-2) to TRBJ2-1; D unclear. The CDR3 covers 13 residues. From germline, CDR1 is LGHDT and CDR2 YNNKEL (reference sequence). V was shortened by 4 bases and J by 7 bases, with 11 bases between the two germline ends. CDR3 sequence (DNA): TGTGCCAGCAGCCCTAACTCAAGAAATGAGCAGTTCTTC. It specifies CASSPNSRNEQFF.

The genes are TRBV4-3 and TRBJ2-1; D might be TRBD1 (6 bases). Germline CDR1 and CDR2: LGHNA and YSLEER. This CDR3 spans 15 amino acids. V was pared by 5 bases and J by 4 bases, with 15 bases between. CDR3 amino acids: CASSEARGMYNEQFF. The DNA of the CDR3 is TGCGCCAGCAGCGAAGCCAGGGGCATGTACAATGAGCAGTTCTTC.

The chain is built from TRBV9 and TRBJ1-2; TRBD1 is a possible D gene (6 bases). Trimming took 4 bases from V and 7 from J, leaving 17 bases between them. The CDR3 has 14 residues. Germline V gene sequence: CDR1 SGDLS, CDR2 YYNGEE. CDR3 nucleotide sequence: TGTGCCAGCAGCCCTAGGGGGGGCGCGATTGGCTACACCTTC. This codes for CASSPRGGAIGYTF.